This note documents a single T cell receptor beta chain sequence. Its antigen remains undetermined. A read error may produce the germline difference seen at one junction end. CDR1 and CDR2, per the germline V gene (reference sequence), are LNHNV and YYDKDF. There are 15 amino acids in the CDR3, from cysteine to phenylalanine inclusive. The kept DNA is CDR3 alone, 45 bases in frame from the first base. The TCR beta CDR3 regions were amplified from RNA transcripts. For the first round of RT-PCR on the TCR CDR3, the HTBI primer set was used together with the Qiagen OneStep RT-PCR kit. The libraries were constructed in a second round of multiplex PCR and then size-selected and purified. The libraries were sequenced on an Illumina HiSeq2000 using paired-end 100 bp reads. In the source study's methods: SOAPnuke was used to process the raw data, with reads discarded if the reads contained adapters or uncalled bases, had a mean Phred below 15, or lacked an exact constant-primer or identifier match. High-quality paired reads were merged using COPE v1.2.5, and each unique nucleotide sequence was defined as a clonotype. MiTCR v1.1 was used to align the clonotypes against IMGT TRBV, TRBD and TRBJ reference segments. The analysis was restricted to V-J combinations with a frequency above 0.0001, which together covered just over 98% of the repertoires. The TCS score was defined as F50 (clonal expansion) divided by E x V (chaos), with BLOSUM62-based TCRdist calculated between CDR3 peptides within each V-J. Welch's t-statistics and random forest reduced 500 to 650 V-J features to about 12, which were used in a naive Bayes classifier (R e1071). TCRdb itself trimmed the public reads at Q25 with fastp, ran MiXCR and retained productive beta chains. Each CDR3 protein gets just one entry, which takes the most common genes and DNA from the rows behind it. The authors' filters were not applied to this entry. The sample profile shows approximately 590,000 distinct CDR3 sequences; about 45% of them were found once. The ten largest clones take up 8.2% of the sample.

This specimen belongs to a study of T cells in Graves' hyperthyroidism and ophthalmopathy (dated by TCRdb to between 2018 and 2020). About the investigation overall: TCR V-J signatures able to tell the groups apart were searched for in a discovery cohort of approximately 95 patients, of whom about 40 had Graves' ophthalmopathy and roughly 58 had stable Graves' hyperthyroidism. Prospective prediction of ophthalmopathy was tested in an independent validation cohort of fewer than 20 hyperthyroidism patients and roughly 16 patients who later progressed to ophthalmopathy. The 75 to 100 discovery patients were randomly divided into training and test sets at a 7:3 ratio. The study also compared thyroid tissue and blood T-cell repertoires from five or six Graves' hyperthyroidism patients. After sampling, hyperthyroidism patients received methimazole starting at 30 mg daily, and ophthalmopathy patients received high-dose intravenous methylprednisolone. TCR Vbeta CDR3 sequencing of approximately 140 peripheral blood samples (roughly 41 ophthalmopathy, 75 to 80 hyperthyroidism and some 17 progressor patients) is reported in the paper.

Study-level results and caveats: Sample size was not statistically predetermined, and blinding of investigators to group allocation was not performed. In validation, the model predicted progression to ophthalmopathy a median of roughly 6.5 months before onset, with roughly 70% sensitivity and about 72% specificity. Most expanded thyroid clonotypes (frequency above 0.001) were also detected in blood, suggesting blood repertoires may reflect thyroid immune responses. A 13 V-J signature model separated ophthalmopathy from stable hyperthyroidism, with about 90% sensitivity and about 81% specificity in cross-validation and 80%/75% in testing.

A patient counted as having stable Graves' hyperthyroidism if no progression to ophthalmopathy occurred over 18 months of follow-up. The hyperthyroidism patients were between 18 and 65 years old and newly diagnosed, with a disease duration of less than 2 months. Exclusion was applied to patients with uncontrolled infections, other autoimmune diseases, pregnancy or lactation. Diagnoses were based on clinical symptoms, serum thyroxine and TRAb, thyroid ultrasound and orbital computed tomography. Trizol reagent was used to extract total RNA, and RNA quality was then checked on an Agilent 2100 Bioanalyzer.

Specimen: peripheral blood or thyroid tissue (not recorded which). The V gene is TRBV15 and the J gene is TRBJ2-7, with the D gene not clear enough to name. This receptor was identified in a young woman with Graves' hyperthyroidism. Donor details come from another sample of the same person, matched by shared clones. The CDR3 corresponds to CASSQEPLSSYEQYF. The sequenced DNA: TGTGCCAGCAGCCAAGAACCGCTAAGCTCCTACGAGCAGTACTTC.